This TCR beta chain was identified during a study of beta chain features in type 1 diabetes. Study-level results: Shorter TCRB CDR3s, moderately but significantly so, marked every one of the four CD4+ subsets in Type 1 diabetes patients. Among type 1 diabetes patients, VDJ junctions had fewer insertions and more deletions.

Every isolated RNA sample was fully reverse transcribed, so sequencing captured expressed TCRB transcripts. Sequenced naive, central memory and regulatory T cell samples produced an average of roughly 3.5 million reads. Sequencing used immunoSEQ multiplex PCR; TCRdb keeps in-frame clones, though not all of them. This sample carries 95,000 to 150,000 clones, around 17% of them seen once, and the ten largest clones take approximately 2.2%. By way of CD45RO/CCR7/CD25/CD127/CD95/CD27, the CD4+ regulatory, stem cell-like memory, central memory and naive cells were sorted. V lost 5 bases and J lost 6, with 13 bases in between. The CDR3 totals 14 residues. Germline CDR1 is SGHAT and CDR2 is FQNNGV. Points on this clone: Its antigen is not identified.

The sequencing sample was made of central memory CD4+ T cells from blood. The sequence was obtained from a man in his thirties or forties with type 1 diabetes. This rearrangement joins TRBV11-2 to TRBJ2-2; D remains unclear. The CDR3 sequence: CASSNVRGAGELFF. CDR3 DNA sequence: TGTGCCAGCAGCAATGTCAGAGGCGCCGGGGAGCTGTTTTTT.